This T cell receptor (beta chain) was captured in a study of persistence of HIV-infected CD4 T cells. The trim removed 7 bases at V and 2 bases at J, leaving 5 bases unmatched. Germline V CDR1 and CDR2: MDHEN, SYDVKM. The CDR3 is 14 amino acids. Lysates of CMV-infected fibroblasts at 10 ug/mL stimulated these cells. Memory cells lacking CD40L and CD69 with high CD45RO were sorted. For less than 20 hours, CD8-depleted PBMCs received anti-CD28/CD49d costimulation, a CD40-blocking antibody and enfuvirtide. Note on this clone: The antigen remains undetermined.

The libraries were made with immunoSEQ version 4 in survey mode. The repertoire was sequenced with immunoSEQ multiplex PCR; TCRdb's copy has only in-frame clones and lacks some. The sample lists 25,000 to 30,000 clones; 82% were seen once. The chain links TRBV28 to TRBJ2-1; TRBD2 agrees at 7 bases. The sequence came from an adult man with HIV who was CMV-seropositive. This sample comprised CD4+ T cells sorted from PBMCs after approximately 19-hour stimulation, obtained from a patient who received antiretroviral therapy. The CDR3 loop is CASINRGAYNEQFF. The CDR3 region has the DNA TGTGCCAGCATCAATCGGGGGGCCTACAATGAGCAGTTCTTC.